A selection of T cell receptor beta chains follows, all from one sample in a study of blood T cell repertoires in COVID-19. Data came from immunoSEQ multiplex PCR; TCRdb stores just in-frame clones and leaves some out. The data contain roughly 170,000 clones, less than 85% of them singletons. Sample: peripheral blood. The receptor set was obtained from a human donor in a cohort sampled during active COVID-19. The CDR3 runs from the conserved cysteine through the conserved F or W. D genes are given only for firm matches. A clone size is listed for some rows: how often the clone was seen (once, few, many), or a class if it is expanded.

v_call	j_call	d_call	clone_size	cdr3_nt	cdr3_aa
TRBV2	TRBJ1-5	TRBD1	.	TGTGCCAGCTCTGAGCGGACAGGGATAGGGAATCAGCCCCAGCATTTT	CASSERTGIGNQPQHF
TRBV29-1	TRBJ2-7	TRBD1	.	TGCAGCGTACTCGACAGGGGGATACCCTACGAGCAGTACTTC	CSVLDRGIPYEQYF
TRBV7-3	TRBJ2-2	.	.	TGTGCCAGCAGCCTCGACAGCGCTTGGGGCACCGGGGAGCTGTTTTTT	CASSLDSAWGTGELFF
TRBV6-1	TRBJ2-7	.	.	TGTGCCAGCAGTGAAAAGACTAGATCCTACGAGCAGTACTTC	CASSEKTRSYEQYF
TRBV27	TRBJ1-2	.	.	TGTGCCAGCAGTTTATCGAAGGGGGTCAACTATGGCTACACCTTC	CASSLSKGVNYGYTF
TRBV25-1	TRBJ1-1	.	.	TGTGCCAGCAGGGTAGGACTCGGTACTGAAGCTTTCTTT	CASRVGLGTEAFF
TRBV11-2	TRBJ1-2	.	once	TGTGCCAGCACCCCGTCACAGGGCGGCTATGGCTACACCTTC	CASTPSQGGYGYTF
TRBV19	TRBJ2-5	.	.	TGTGCCAGTAGTGCGGGACGGCGGAAGGCCCAGTACTTC	CASSAGRRKAQYF
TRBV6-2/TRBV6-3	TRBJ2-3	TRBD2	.	TGTGCCAGCAGCCGCGGCACCCCAGCGGGGGCGGGAGATACGCAGTATTTT	CASSRGTPAGAGDTQYF
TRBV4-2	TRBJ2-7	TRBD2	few	TGTGCCAGCAGCCAAGAATTCACTAGCGGGGGGAGGGAGCAGTACTTC	CASSQEFTSGGREQYF
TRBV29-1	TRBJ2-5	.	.	TGCAGCGTTGAAATGGGCGTAGAGACCCAGTACTTC	CSVEMGVETQYF
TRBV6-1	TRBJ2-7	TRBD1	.	TGTGCCAGCAGTGAACGGACAGGGGACGAGCAGTACTTC	CASSERTGDEQYF
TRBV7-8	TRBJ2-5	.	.	TGTGCCAGCAGCTTAGGTCAGGGAGAGACCCAGTACTTC	CASSLGQGETQYF
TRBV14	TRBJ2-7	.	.	TGTGCCAGCAGCCAGGGACTCCCCTCCTACGAGCAGTACTTC	CASSQGLPSYEQYF
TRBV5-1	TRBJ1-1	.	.	TGCGCCAGCAGCTTGGGCGACAGGATTATGAACACTGAAGCTTTCTTT	CASSLGDRIMNTEAFF
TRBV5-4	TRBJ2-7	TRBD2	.	TGTGCCAGCAGCTTGGCCATCGAGCGGGGGGGCCGTCCCTACGAGCAGTACTTC	CASSLAIERGGRPYEQYF
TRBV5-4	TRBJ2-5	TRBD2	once	TGTGCCAGCAGCCCGACTAGCGTGCTCCAAGAGACCCAGTACTTC	CASSPTSVLQETQYF
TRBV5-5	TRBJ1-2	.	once	TGTGCCAGCAGCTTGAAAACAGGGTGGGACTATGGCTACACCTTC	CASSLKTGWDYGYTF
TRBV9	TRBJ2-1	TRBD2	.	TGTGCCAGCAGCGTTCTCCCAGCGGGGGTTCACAATGAGCAGTTCTTC	CASSVLPAGVHNEQFF
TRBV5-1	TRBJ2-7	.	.	TGCGCCAGCAGCCACCAGGTAGGACATTTAGTCGAGCAGTACTTC	CASSHQVGHLVEQYF
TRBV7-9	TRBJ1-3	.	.	TGTGCCAGCAGCTTAGGACAGGCCTCTGGAAACACCATATATTTT	CASSLGQASGNTIYF
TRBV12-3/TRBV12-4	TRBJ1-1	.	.	TGTGCCAGCGTACAGGGGAACACTGAAGCTTTCTTT	CASVQGNTEAFF
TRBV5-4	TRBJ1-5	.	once	TGTGCCAGCAGCTTCGGGGGAAATCAGCCCCAGCATTTT	CASSFGGNQPQHF
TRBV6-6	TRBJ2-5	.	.	TGTGCCAGCCTTCGGGAAGGTCAAGAGACCCAGTACTTC	CASLREGQETQYF
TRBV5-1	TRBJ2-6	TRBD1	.	TGCGCCAGCAGCCCCGCCAGGGGGTTGGCGAGGGGCTCTGGGGCCAACGTCCTGACTTTC	CASSPARGLARGSGANVLTF
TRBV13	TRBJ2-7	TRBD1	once	TGTGCCAGCAGCTTAGTAACAGGGGGCGTAACCTACGAGCAGTACTTC	CASSLVTGGVTYEQYF
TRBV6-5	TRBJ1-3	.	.	TGTGCCACCCGGGACTTCTCTGGAAACACCATATATTTT	CATRDFSGNTIYF
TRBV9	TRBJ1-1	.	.	TGTGCCAGCAGCGTAGGGTGGAGGAACACTGAAGCTTTCTTT	CASSVGWRNTEAFF
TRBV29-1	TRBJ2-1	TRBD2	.	TGCAGCGTTGTGGTCCCTAGCGGGAAATCCTACAATGAGCAGTTCTTC	CSVVVPSGKSYNEQFF
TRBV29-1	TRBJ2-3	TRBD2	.	TGCAGCGTCCCCCCGCTAGCGGGAACTAGCACAGATACGCAGTATTTT	CSVPPLAGTSTDTQYF
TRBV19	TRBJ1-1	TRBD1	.	TGTGCCAGTAGTCCGGAGGGACAGGGGTTCACTGAAGCTTTCTTT	CASSPEGQGFTEAFF
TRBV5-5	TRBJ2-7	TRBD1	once	TGTGCCAGCAGCTTGCTACCGGGACAGGGGGCGTACGAGCAGTACTTC	CASSLLPGQGAYEQYF
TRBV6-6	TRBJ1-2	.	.	TGTGCCAGCAGTTTAACATCCCCCTCTTCTGGCTACACCTTC	CASSLTSPSSGYTF
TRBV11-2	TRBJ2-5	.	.	TGTGCCAGCAGCTTAGATCTTACTACTCAAGAGACCCAGTACTTC	CASSLDLTTQETQYF
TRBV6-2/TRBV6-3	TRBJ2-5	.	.	TGTGCCAGCAGTTACGAGGGTCGGGAGACCCAGTACTTC	CASSYEGRETQYF
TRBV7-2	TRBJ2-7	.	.	TGTGCCAGCAGCTTTGAACTTCGCTACGAGCAGTACTTC	CASSFELRYEQYF
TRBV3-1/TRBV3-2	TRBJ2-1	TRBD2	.	TGTGCCAGCAGCCAAGATGAAGGTGCGGGGGTCTACAATGAGCAGTTCTTC	CASSQDEGAGVYNEQFF
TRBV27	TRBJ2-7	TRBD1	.	TGTGCCAGCAGTTCGACAGGGCTCGAGCAGTACTTC	CASSSTGLEQYF